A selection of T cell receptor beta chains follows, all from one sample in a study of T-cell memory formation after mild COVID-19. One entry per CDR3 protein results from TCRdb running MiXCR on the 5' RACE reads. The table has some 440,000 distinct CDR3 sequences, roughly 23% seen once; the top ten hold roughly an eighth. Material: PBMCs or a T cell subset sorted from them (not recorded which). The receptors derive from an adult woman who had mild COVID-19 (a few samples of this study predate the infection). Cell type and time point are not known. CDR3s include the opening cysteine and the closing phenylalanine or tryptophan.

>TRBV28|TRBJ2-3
CASSLGGAVDTQYF
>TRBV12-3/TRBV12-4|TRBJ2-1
CASRPALEAYEQFF
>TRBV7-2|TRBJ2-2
CASSPDGGRRGELFF
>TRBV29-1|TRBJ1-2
CSARGQGDYGYTF
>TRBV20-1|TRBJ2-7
CSARDELAELYEQYF
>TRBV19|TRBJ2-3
CASSRTSGTRRGDTQYF
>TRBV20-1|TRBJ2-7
CSATPGALQGYEQYF
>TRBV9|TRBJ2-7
CASSSDREGVRPYF
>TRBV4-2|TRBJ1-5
CASSQDDPRGNQPQHF
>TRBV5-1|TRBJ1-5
CASSLGTRTDGNQPQHF
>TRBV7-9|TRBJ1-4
CASSGARGRWRRDEKLFF
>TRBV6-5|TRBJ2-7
CASTPGGIYEQYF
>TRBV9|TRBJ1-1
CASSVEGTVDTEAFF
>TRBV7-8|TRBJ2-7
CATSLLLTVGHEQYF
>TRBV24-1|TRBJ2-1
CATSERNSEQFF
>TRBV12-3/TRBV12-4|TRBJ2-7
CASSPGQRAFYEQYF
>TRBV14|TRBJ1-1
CASSLPGFWNTEAFF
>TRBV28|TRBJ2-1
CASSSTGTGNNEQFF
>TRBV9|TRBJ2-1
CASSVEQTSGVEQFF
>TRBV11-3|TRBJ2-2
CASSLMTLPTGELFF
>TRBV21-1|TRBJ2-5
CASSKSGRREDRETQYF
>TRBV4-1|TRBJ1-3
CASSQADGPRGGNTIYF
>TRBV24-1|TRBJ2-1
CATSDPLTGGVYNEQFF
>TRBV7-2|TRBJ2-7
CASSQGNPYQQYF
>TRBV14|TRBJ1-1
CASSPISGTEAFF
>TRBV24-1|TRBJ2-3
CATSDATGIGTDTQYF
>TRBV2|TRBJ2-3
CASRRGGTGPDTQYF
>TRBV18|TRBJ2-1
CASSPPPGLVEQFF
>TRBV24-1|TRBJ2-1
CATSVSSGTYNEQFF
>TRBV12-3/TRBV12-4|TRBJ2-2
CASTGLAGGGELFF
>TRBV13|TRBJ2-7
CASSRRGLSSYEQYF
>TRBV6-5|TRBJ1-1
CASRIEGARGTEAFF
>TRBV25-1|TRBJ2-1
CASTQGRGMYNEQFF
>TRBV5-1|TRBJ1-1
CASSEGQPNTEAFF
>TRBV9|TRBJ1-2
CASSVGAGGDYGYTF
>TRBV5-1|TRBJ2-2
CASSLAVGSGELFF
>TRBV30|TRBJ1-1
CAWSGRVGDTNTEAFF
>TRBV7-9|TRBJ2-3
CASSPRDPEADTQYF
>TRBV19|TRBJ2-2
CASSMRPTNTGELFF
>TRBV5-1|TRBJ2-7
CASSPGTGLSYEQYF
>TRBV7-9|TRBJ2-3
CASSHPGEGSTDTQYF